This T cell receptor beta chain is from a study of T cells in Graves' hyperthyroidism and ophthalmopathy. V was pared by 7 bases and J by 4 bases, with 19 bases between. Germline CDR1 is GTSNPN and CDR2 is SVGIG (reference sequence). The CDR3 is 14 amino acids. Study results and caveats: Ophthalmopathy was separated from stable hyperthyroidism by a 13 V-J model. Researchers found most expanded thyroid clonotypes above 0.001 in blood as well.

There were TCR beta CDR3 regions amplified from RNA transcripts. The study used the HTBI primer set for a first-round RT-PCR of the TCR CDR3. MiXCR, run by TCRdb on the multiplex PCR reads, gives a single entry per CDR3 protein. The table lists about 640,000 distinct CDR3 sequences, around 21% of them singletons. This clonotype appeared a single time. No antigen is known for it. The rearrangement links TRBV30 to TRBJ1-2; tentative D call: TRBD1 (6 bases). The specimen was blood. The clonotype was recovered from a man aged 25-45 years with Graves' ophthalmopathy. The CDR3 DNA sequence: TGTGCCTCCCAAGGGGGGAGGCCCCTCTATGGCTACACCTTC. Protein product: CASQGGRPLYGYTF.